The 22 T cell receptor beta chains below all came from one sample that was sequenced in a study of cytomegalovirus exposure and HLA in healthy donors. The study ran its PCR with 60 Vbeta and 13 Jbeta primers. Profiling relied on immunoSEQ multiplex PCR, and the TCRdb table lists in-frame clones only, not all of them. The sample shows some 150,000 clones, approximately 80% of them seen only once. The source material was PBMCs. All receptors come from a man between 18 and 29 years old in good health and CMV-seropositive.

This clone was seen more than once but under ten times. The DNA of the CDR3 is TGTGCCAGCAGCTTAAACACCTGGTCAACCGAGCAGTTCTTC. This gives the protein CASSLNTWSTEQFF. The rearrangement links TRBV13 to TRBJ2-1; D remains ambiguous. This CDR3 has 14 residues. V gave up 2 bases and J gave up 10 bases, with 15 bases separating them. The germline gives CDR1 PRHDT, CDR2 FYEKMQ (reference sequence).

The chain combines TRBV10-2 with TRBJ1-2, with D unclear. Germline lookup yields CDR1 WSHSY and CDR2 SAAADI. This CDR3 contains 13 residues. V was pared by 2 bases and J by 4 bases, with 8 bases between. CDR3 loop: CASSEGRTYGYTF. The CDR3 nucleotides read TGCGCCAGCAGTGAGGGCAGAACCTATGGCTACACCTTC.

This rearrangement joins TRBV7-9 to TRBJ2-7, with D maybe TRBD1 (6 bases). The V end lost 5 bases, the J end lost 3 bases, and 11 bases lay between the germline ends. CDR1 SEHNR and CDR2 FQNEAQ come from the germline V gene (reference sequence). CDR3 length: 13 amino acids. CDR3 sequence reads: CASSARGYYEQYF. Written as DNA, the CDR3 is TGTGCCAGCAGCGCAAGGGGGTACTACGAGCAGTACTTC.

This chain's CDR3 is CASSYSRDTGNTIYF. The CDR3 region has the DNA TGTGCCAGCAGTTACTCCAGGGATACTGGAAACACCATATATTTT. This chain uses TRBV6-5 with TRBJ1-3; tentatively, D is TRBD1 (5 bases). V was trimmed by 0 bases and J by 2 bases, leaving 8 bases between them. The germline CDR1 and CDR2 sequences are MNHEY and SVGAGI. The CDR3 spans 15 residues.

The V call is TRBV19, the J call TRBJ2-5; D is ambiguous. V lost 0 bases and J 5 bases, leaving 7 bases between the germline ends. Germline CDR1 LNHDA, CDR2 SQIVND (reference sequence). This CDR3 spans 13 amino acids. CDR3 sequence reads: CASSIDPLETQYF. Written as DNA, the CDR3 is TGTGCCAGTAGTATAGACCCATTGGAGACCCAGTACTTC.

This sequence joins TRBV7-9 and TRBJ1-2; D perhaps matches TRBD1 (6 bases). Per germline, CDR1 SEHNR and CDR2 FQNEAQ (reference sequence). The CDR3 runs to 15 residues. The V gene lost 8 bases and the J gene lost 0 bases, with 16 bases spanning the gap. The CDR3 spells CASQGKDRSNYGYTF. The CDR3 nucleotides read TGTGCCAGCCAAGGGAAAGACAGGTCTAACTATGGCTACACCTTC.

The gene calls are TRBV11-2 and TRBJ2-3; weak D call: TRBD1 (6 bases). V was pared by 5 bases and J by 4 bases, with 16 bases between. The CDR3 has 15 amino acids. CDR1 is SGHAT and CDR2 is FQNNGV in the germline V gene. The CDR3 DNA reads TGTGCCAGCAGCGCGCTTCAGGGGTCGGCAGATACGCAGTATTTT. Translated: CASSALQGSADTQYF.

The chain is built from TRBV7-2 and TRBJ2-2; 8 positions match TRBD1. The V gene's germline CDR1 is SGHTA and CDR2 FQGNSA. V was clipped by 2 bases and J by 3 bases; unmatched bases: 5. The CDR3 is 16 residues long. CDR3 sequence (DNA): TGTGCCAGCAGCTTAAAGGCAGGGGGCGACACCGGGGAGCTGTTTTTT. It is translated as CASSLKAGGDTGELFF.

This rearrangement joins TRBV5-4 to TRBJ1-3, with TRBD1 as a possible D gene (5 bases). The germline V and J ends were trimmed by 4 bases and 2 bases, with 16 bases remaining between them. Germline lookup yields CDR1 SGHNT and CDR2 YYREEE (reference sequence). The CDR3 sequence is 16 residues long. As DNA, the CDR3 is TGTGCCAGCAGCCCCGATTCGAGCAGGGCTGGAAACACCATATATTTT. Protein product: CASSPDSSRAGNTIYF.

CDR3 loop: CASIPGQLVSAFF. In DNA, the CDR3 is TGTGCCAGCATCCCGGGACAGCTGGTCTCAGCTTTCTTT. The J gene is TRBJ1-1, the V gene TRBV6-5, with 7 bases fitting TRBD1. The CDR3 contains 13 residues. With V trimmed by 7 bases and J by 10 bases, 12 bases remained unmatched. Germline CDR1 MNHEY, CDR2 SVGAGI.

This chain joins TRBV27 and TRBJ2-3; 8 bases line up with TRBD1. This CDR3 region has 16 residues. CDR1 and CDR2 from the germline V gene are MNHEY and SMNVEV (reference sequence). The junction had 6 bases not matched to a gene; V was cut back by 4 bases and J by 0 bases. CDR3 region: CASSSSRTGSTDTQYF. CDR3 nucleotides: TGTGCCAGCAGTTCATCCAGGACAGGGAGCACAGATACGCAGTATTTT.

The chain recombines TRBV4-3 with TRBJ2-3; 10 bases line up with TRBD2. The CDR3 is 18 residues long. With 0 bases clipped from V and 0 bases from J, the junction kept 6 bases outside the gene matches. Germline V gene data show CDR1 as LGHNA and CDR2 as YSLEER. CDR3 nucleotides: TGCGCCAGCAGCCAAGATTTTATAGCGGGGGGTAGCACAGATACGCAGTATTTT. This translates into CASSQDFIAGGSTDTQYF.

CDR3 loop: CASSSEGAKTQYF. CDR3 DNA: TGTGCCAGCAGCTCCGAGGGGGCGAAGACCCAGTACTTC. The chain recombines TRBV5-4 with TRBJ2-5; TRBD1 matches 7 bases. Germline CDR1 is SGHNT and CDR2 is YYREEE (reference sequence). V trimming: 3 bases; J trimming: 6 bases; junction bases outside the gene matches: 5. The CDR3 length is 13 residues.

The genes are TRBV12-5 and TRBJ1-5; perhaps TRBD1 as D (5 bases). CDR1 and CDR2 from the germline V gene are LGHNT and FRNRAP. V was shortened by 4 bases and J by 2 bases, with 12 bases between the two germline ends. This CDR3 has 15 residues. CDR3 region: CASGSSGGGNQPQHF. The CDR3 coding sequence is TGTGCTAGTGGTTCCTCGGGGGGGGGCAATCAGCCCCAGCATTTT.

The genes are TRBV4-3 and TRBJ2-2, with a tentative D call TRBD1 (5 bases). In germline, CDR1 is LGHNA, CDR2 YSLEER. V was shortened by 0 bases and J by 3 bases, with 17 bases between the two germline ends. The CDR3 extends over 18 amino acids. CDR3: CASSQDPGIERYTGELFF. The CDR3 bases are TGCGCCAGCAGCCAAGACCCAGGGATAGAGCGCTACACCGGGGAGCTGTTTTTT.

The chain combines TRBV25-1 with TRBJ1-1; TRBD1 matches at 7 bases. The germline V gene encodes CDR1 MGHDK and CDR2 SYGVNS. The CDR3 has 12 amino acids. Trimming removed 6 bases from V and 10 bases from J; junction bases left unmatched: 8. The CDR3 region is CASRGQTRGAFF. The CDR3 DNA reads as TGTGCCAGCAGGGGACAGACACGCGGAGCTTTCTTT.

Notes on this clone: The identical CDR3 is also encoded by other nucleotide sequences in the sample. The V call is TRBV5-1, the J call TRBJ2-2; TRBD2 aligns across 9 bases. Trimming removed 2 bases from V and 1 base from J; junction bases left unmatched: 0. This CDR3 has 15 residues. CDR1 is SGHRS and CDR2 is YFSETQ in the germline V gene. The CDR3 sequence: CASSLAGGNTGELFF. The CDR3, as DNA: TGCGCCAGCAGCTTAGCGGGAGGGAACACCGGGGAGCTGTTTTTT.

The chain links TRBV11-2 to TRBJ2-7, with 12 positions matching TRBD2. Germline CDR1 reads SGHAT; CDR2 reads FQNNGV. Trimming took 6 bases from V and 3 from J; bases not matched to a gene: 9. CDR3 length: 16 amino acids. The CDR3 DNA follows: TGTGCCAGCAGTTCACCGACTAGCGGGAGATACTACGAGCAGTACTTC. Translated: CASSSPTSGRYYEQYF.

The chain is built from TRBV5-1 and TRBJ1-3; 9 bases line up with TRBD1. This CDR3 has 16 residues. Unmatched junction bases numbered 6, after V lost 4 bases and J lost 1 base. Looked up from germline, CDR1 is SGHRS and CDR2 is YFSETQ. The CDR3 DNA is TGCGCCAGCAGCGTTGCCGGGACAGGGTCTGGAAACACCATATATTTT. Translation gives CASSVAGTGSGNTIYF.

This sequence joins TRBV6-6 and TRBJ2-6; 10 positions agree with TRBD1. Germline CDR1 and CDR2: MNHNY and SVGAGI (reference sequence). The length of the CDR3 is 15 residues. The ends lost 10 bases at V and 1 base at J; junction bases unmatched: 4. CDR3 in DNA: TGTGCCACGGGACAGGGGTCTTCTGGGGCCAACGTCCTGACTTTC. This codes for CATGQGSSGANVLTF.

This clone was seen a few times. The V call is TRBV11-2, the J call TRBJ2-3; 9 bases line up with TRBD1. From germline, CDR1 is SGHAT and CDR2 FQNNGV. The CDR3 contains 15 residues. Losses at the gene ends were 5 bases for V and 6 bases for J; bases not matched to a gene: 9. The CDR3 DNA reads as TGTGCCAGCAGCGGGCCGGGACAGGGAATCGATACGCAGTATTTT. It codes for CASSGPGQGIDTQYF.

V usage is TRBV9 and J usage is TRBJ1-5, with a possible D match to TRBD1 (5 bases). The germline gives CDR1 SGDLS, CDR2 YYNGEE. Trimming removed 0 bases at V and 5 bases at J, with 12 bases between. The length of the CDR3 is 15 residues. The DNA for the CDR3 is TGTGCCAGCAGCGTAGATGGGGCCACACATCAGCCCCAGCATTTT. It encodes CASSVDGATHQPQHF.